This record covers a single T cell receptor (beta chain). Antigen unknown. This sample is drawn from a study of T-cell memory formation after mild COVID-19. Study-wide background: In these data, TCR clusters were largely donor specific.

TCRalpha and TCRbeta libraries used 5'RACE with constant-segment primers and UMIs. TCRdb called the 5' RACE reads again in MiXCR, with one record for every CDR3 protein. The profile shows fewer than 700,000 distinct CDR3 sequences, approximately 19% of them singletons. The CDR3 spans 13 residues. The germline gives CDR1 SQVTM, CDR2 ANQGSEA. J was trimmed by 4 bases and V by 6 bases; bases with no gene match: 4. Regarding the study as a whole: For contracting clones, CD4+ ones sat mainly in CM and EM, CD8+ in EMRA.

This rearrangement joins TRBV29-1 to TRBJ2-3, with 10 bases lining up with TRBD2. The sequencing sample was made of PBMCs or a T cell subset sorted from them (not recorded which). The TCR was taken from an adult woman who had mild COVID-19 (a few samples of this study predate the infection). Cell type and time point are not known. CDR3 loop: CSVAGGPSDTQYF. The CDR3 DNA reads TGCAGCGTAGCGGGAGGGCCCTCAGATACGCAGTATTTT.